This T cell receptor beta chain was identified during a study of monozygotic twins with inflammatory bowel disease. Notes on the study in general: Data gave no support to a single strong signal or clonotype associated with IBD. IBD patients share fewer clonotypes with other people than healthy twins do, especially with disease activity.

UMIs containing a 6-nucleotide sample barcode were added via template switching. TCRdb reprocessed the 5' RACE reads, keeping one entry per CDR3 protein, no DNA. This table lists some 150,000 distinct CDR3 sequences. Details on this clonotype: Antigen: not known.

This CDR3 has 15 amino acids. This TCR was recovered from a human donor with ulcerative colitis or Crohn's disease, or a healthy co-twin of an affected twin (not recorded which). This chain connects TRBV12-3 or TRBV12-4 to TRBJ2-3; TCRdb indicates TRBD1, and absent DNA this call remains unverified. The sequenced sample was blood. The CDR3 spells CASSPSGGQTDTQYF.